The source of this TCR beta chain is a study of T cell repertoires in cytomegalovirus infection. Study-wide background: Indications of both CMV infection and matching HLA type were provided by public TCR beta signatures.

This clonotype was counted a few times. No antigen is known for it. TCRdb reanalysed the reads using MiXCR and keeps one entry per CDR3 protein. The sample includes about 260,000 distinct CDR3 sequences, roughly 13% of them seen just once. This CDR3 is 11 amino acids long. CDR1 and CDR2 (germline): MNHEY, SVGEGT. Trimming cost V 4 bases and J 4 bases, with 4 bases left between them. Broader study findings: Clonotypes of TCR beta that were HLA-C-restricted and CMV-specific dominated the ex vivo response. Of the TCR beta families, the public ones yielded a cumulative frequency that identified carriers of CMV plus the relevant HLA.

The sequencing sample was made of PBMCs. This receptor was identified in a human donor in good health (CMV status not recorded). Some clones in this sample may be carry-over from other donors' samples. The gene calls are TRBV6-2 or TRBV6-3 and TRBJ1-1; no reliable D call. CDR3 loop: CASSSPTEAFF. The CDR3, as DNA: TGTGCCAGCAGTTCCCCCACTGAAGCTTTCTTT.